This TCR beta chain comes out of a study of blood T cell repertoires in COVID-19. Across the whole study: The origin of the acute and convalescent COVID-19 samples was the United States, Italy and Spain.

Germline values: CDR1 MDHEN, CDR2 SYDVKM. V was cut by 7 bases and J by 6 bases, with 13 bases left in between. CDR3 size: 13 residues. Profiled with immunoSEQ multiplex PCR; TCRdb holds only in-frame clones, not every one. The sample includes hundreds of thousands of clones, around 87% of them seen just once. Participants came from about 24 US areas, aged about 18 to 89 years. In assigning cohorts, the study relied on participant-reported clinical history. Among Cohort 3 donors, those recovered had two negative PCRs, clearance, or symptom resolution. Sequenced sample: PBMCs or T cells enriched from blood (not recorded which). This receptor was identified in a man younger than 40 who had recovered from COVID-19. The V gene is TRBV28, the J gene TRBJ2-1, with a possible D match to TRBD2 (5 bases). Written as DNA, the CDR3 is TGTGCCAGCAATATTGCGGGTAGCAATGAGCAGTTCTTC. Translated: CASNIAGSNEQFF. The whole variable domain, remainder taken from reference TRBV28 and TRBJ2-1, is DVKVTQSSRYLVKRTGEKVFLECVQDMDHENMFWYRQDPGLGLRLIYFSYDVKMKEKGDIPEGYSVSREKKERFSLILESASTNQTSMYLCASNIAGSNEQFFGPGTRLTVL.